These T cell receptor beta chains were read from a single sample in a study of CD8 T cells in ankylosing spondylitis. MiXCR was run by TCRdb on the 5' RACE reads, yielding one entry per CDR3 protein. Among over 600,000 distinct CDR3 sequences, around 20% were seen once, and the ten largest hold around 20%. The sequencing input was blood, either unsorted or a sorted T cell fraction (not recorded which). The receptors were sampled from a male donor with ankylosing spondylitis. Each CDR3 is given with its conserved first and last residue. D genes are given only for firm matches. The size of a clone is reported for some rows only, either as once, few or many, or as a class for expanded clones.

j_call v_call d_call clone_size cdr3_nt cdr3_aa
TRBJ2-1 TRBV6-5 TRBD2 NA TGTGCCAGCAGTTACCTCGGGACTAGCGACTACAATGAGCAGTTCTTC CASSYLGTSDYNEQFF
TRBJ2-7 TRBV29-1 NA few TGCAGCGTTGACAACTCCTACGAGCAGTACTTC CSVDNSYEQYF
TRBJ1-1 TRBV20-1 NA NA TGCAGTGCTGGAGGGGGTAACACTGAAGCTTTCTTT CSAGGGNTEAFF
TRBJ1-2 TRBV11-2 TRBD1 NA TGTGCCAGCAGCCAAACCGGGACAGGGTCAGATGGCTACACCTTC CASSQTGTGSDGYTF
TRBJ2-3 TRBV20-1 TRBD2 few TGCAGTGCTGTACTAGCGGGGGGAACAGATACGCAGTATTTT CSAVLAGGTDTQYF
TRBJ2-2 TRBV28 TRBD1 few TGTGCCAGCGTCCATCCTGACAGGGCCACCGGGGAGCTGTTTTTT CASVHPDRATGELFF
TRBJ2-3 TRBV12-1 NA NA TGTGCCAGCAAATCCCTTGAAGATACGCAGTATTTT CASKSLEDTQYF
TRBJ2-1 TRBV11-2 TRBD2 few TGTGCCAGCAGCCCCTCCGGACTAGCGGGGGGGCATGAGCAGTTCTTC CASSPSGLAGGHEQFF
TRBJ2-5 TRBV10-3 NA few TGTGCCATCAGTCTTGATCTTGGAACCCAGTACTTC CAISLDLGTQYF
TRBJ2-1 TRBV25-1 TRBD2 few TGTGCCAGCAGTGGCCCGGGGGGGCAGAATGAGCAGTTCTTC CASSGPGGQNEQFF
TRBJ2-7 TRBV20-1 TRBD2 few TGCAGTGCCCCGCGGGGGGGGTTATACGAGCAGTACTTC CSAPRGGLYEQYF
TRBJ1-1 TRBV20-1 NA NA TGCAGTGCTATAGAAATTGAAGCTTTCTTT CSAIEIEAFF
TRBJ2-1 TRBV28 TRBD2 NA TGTGCCAGCAGTTTATCCTCCGGGACTAGCGGGAGAGGGCTAGACAATGAGCAGTTCTTC CASSLSSGTSGRGLDNEQFF
TRBJ2-7 TRBV2 TRBD2 few TGTGCCAGCAGTGGTCCTAGCGGGATGAGAACCTACGAGCAGTACTTC CASSGPSGMRTYEQYF
TRBJ2-5 TRBV11-1 NA NA TGTGCCAGCAGTCAAGAACTGGAGACCCAGTACTTC CASSQELETQYF
TRBJ2-7 TRBV29-1 NA many TGCAGCGTAGCCGACAGGATAGTCTCCTACGAGCAGTACTTC CSVADRIVSYEQYF
TRBJ2-7 TRBV9 NA few TGTGCCAGCAGCCCAAAACCCGGGGGGCCCCACGAGCAGTACTTC CASSPKPGGPHEQYF
TRBJ2-2 TRBV2 NA few TGTGCCAGCAGTGGTTGGCAGGAAGACGGGGAGCTGTTTTTT CASSGWQEDGELFF
TRBJ2-7 TRBV4-3 NA NA TGCGCCAGCAGCCAAGATTCTACCACATCCTACGAGCAGTACTTC CASSQDSTTSYEQYF
TRBJ2-1 TRBV9 TRBD2 NA TGTGCCAGCAGCGTTAGTCTAGCGGGAGTAGGGGAGCAGTTCTTC CASSVSLAGVGEQFF
TRBJ2-1 TRBV9 TRBD1 NA TGTGCCAGCAGCGCCCCCAGCCACCCAACAGGGGGCGACTACAATGAGCAGTTCTTC CASSAPSHPTGGDYNEQFF
TRBJ2-2 TRBV10-3 TRBD1 few TGTGCCATCAGGGGGACAGGGACGAACACCGGGGAGCTGTTTTTT CAIRGTGTNTGELFF
TRBJ2-1 TRBV14 NA few TGTGCCAGCAGCCCCGTAGCGAACCAGCAGTTCTTC CASSPVANQQFF
TRBJ2-5 TRBV9 NA few TGTGCCAGCAGCGGAGGGGCACTGGAGACCCAGTACTTC CASSGGALETQYF
TRBJ1-1 TRBV5-5 NA few TGTGCCAGCAGCTCGCTCGCCGAAGCTTTCTTT CASSSLAEAFF
TRBJ2-1 TRBV30 TRBD2 NA TGTGCCTGGAGTCTCGGACTAGCGGGAGTAGGCGAGCAGTTCTTC CAWSLGLAGVGEQFF
TRBJ2-2 TRBV28 NA NA TGTGCCAGCAGTCCCGACAGGAGTTACACCGGGGAGCTGTTTTTT CASSPDRSYTGELFF